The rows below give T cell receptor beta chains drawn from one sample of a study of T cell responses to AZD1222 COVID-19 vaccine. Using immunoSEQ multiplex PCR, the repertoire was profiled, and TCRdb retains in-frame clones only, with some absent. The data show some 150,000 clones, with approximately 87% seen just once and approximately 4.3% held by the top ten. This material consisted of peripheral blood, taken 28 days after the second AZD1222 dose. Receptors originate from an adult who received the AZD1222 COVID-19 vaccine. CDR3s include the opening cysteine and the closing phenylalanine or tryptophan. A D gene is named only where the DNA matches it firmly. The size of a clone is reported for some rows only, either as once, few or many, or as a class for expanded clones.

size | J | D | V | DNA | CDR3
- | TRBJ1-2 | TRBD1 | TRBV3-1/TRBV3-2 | TGTGCCAGCAGCGAGGTGTCCGGGACAGGGAGAAACTATGGCTACACCTTC | CASSEVSGTGRNYGYTF
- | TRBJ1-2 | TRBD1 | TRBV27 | TGTGCCAGCAGCCCGACAGGGGCTGAGTTAAGCTACACCTTC | CASSPTGAELSYTF
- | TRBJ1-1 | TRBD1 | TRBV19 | TGTGCCAGTATTGAGGCAGGGACAGGGAACACTGAAGCTTTCTTT | CASIEAGTGNTEAFF
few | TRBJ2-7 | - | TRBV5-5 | TGTGCCAGCAGCTTGGAAGAGCAGTACTTC | CASSLEEQYF
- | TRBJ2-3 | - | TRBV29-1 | TGCAGCGTTGTCCCTAGCGGCACAGATACGCAGTATTTT | CSVVPSGTDTQYF
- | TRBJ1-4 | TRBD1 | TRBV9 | TGTGCCAGCAGCGTAGCGGGGGGAGGACAGGGGGAAAAACTGTTTTTT | CASSVAGGGQGEKLFF
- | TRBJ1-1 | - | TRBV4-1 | TGCGCCAGCAGCCAAGATGTGGGACCCATGAACACTGAAGCTTTCTTT | CASSQDVGPMNTEAFF
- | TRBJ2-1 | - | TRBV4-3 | TGCGCCAGCAGCCCCACCCCCCGGGGTTTCTACAATGAGCAGTTCTTC | CASSPTPRGFYNEQFF
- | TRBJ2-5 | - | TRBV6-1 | TGTGCCAGCAGTGAAGCGTTGCATATCGAGACCCAGTACTTC | CASSEALHIETQYF
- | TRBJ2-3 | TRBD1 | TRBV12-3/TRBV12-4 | TGTGCCAGCAGACAGGGGGCAGGTGATACGCAGTATTTT | CASRQGAGDTQYF
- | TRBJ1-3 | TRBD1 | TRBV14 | TGTGCCAGCAGCCCGGGACAGGGAAACACCATATATTTT | CASSPGQGNTIYF